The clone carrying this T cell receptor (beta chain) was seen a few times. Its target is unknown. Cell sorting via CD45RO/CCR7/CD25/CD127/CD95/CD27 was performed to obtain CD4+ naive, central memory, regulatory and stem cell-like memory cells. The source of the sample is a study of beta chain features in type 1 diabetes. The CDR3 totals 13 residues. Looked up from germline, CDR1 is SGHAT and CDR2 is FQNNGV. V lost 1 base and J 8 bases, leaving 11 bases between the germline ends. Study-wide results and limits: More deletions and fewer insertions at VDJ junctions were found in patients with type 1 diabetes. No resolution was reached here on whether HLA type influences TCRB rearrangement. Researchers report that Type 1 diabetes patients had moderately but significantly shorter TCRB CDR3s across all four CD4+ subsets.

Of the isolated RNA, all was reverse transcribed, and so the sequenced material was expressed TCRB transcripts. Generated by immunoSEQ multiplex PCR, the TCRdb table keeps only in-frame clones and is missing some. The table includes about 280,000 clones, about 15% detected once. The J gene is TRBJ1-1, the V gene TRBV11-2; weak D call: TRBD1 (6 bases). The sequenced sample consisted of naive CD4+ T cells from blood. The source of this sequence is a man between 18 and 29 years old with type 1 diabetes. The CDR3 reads CASSLADSVEAFF. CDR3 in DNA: TGTGCCAGCAGCTTAGCGGACAGCGTCGAAGCTTTCTTT.